The rows below give T cell receptor beta chains drawn from one sample of a study of cytomegalovirus exposure and HLA in healthy donors. Measured with immunoSEQ multiplex PCR; TCRdb has only the in-frame clones, and not every one. The profile covers roughly 140,000 clones, with approximately 9% appearing a single time and about 2% taken by the ten largest. Sequenced sample: PBMCs. Receptors originate from a male donor in good health and CMV-seronegative. CDR3s leave out the opening cysteine and the closing phenylalanine or tryptophan.

TRBV7-6 ASSYAQGLQANTIY
TRBV29-1 SVEDQGAHEQY
TRBV30 AWSVRGQGLPPLH
TRBV5-1 ASSLTGDETQY
TRBV7-6 ASSNPSIAGGSTGELF
TRBV4-3 ASSQDSREEKLF
TRBV28 ASNSFGEGPRVHEQF
TRBV4-2 ASSQDRRLDTTNEKLF
TRBV14 ASSQDHVQWPEVPYEQY
TRBV29-1 SVGQVDGYT
TRBV9 ASSVGQGGGNEQF